This T cell receptor beta chain came from a study of blood T cell repertoires in COVID-19. Trimming left V 2 bases short and J 1 base short, with 11 bases between. CDR3 length: 15 residues. Germline V lookup: CDR1 MNHEY, CDR2 SVGAGI. As handled by the study authors: By means of reference gene primer amplification, nucleated cell counts were estimated. The assay was immunoSEQ multiplex PCR, and TCRdb's table has in-frame clones only and misses some. D and trimming come from the DNA, and the V and J calls and clone size come from that table. Of some 360,000 clones detected, roughly 86% appear once; the ten largest clones hold about 0.94%.

The V and J genes are TRBV6-5 and TRBJ2-5, with D unresolved. This sequence was found in a woman aged 30 to 39 who had been exposed to COVID-19. Sequenced sample: PBMCs or T cells enriched from blood (not recorded which). The CDR3 region is CASSYIGRPQETQYF. The CDR3 DNA sequence: TGTGCCAGCAGTTACATTGGCAGGCCCCAAGAGACCCAGTACTTC.